What follows are 28 T cell receptor beta chains derived from one specimen sequenced in a study of graft-versus-host responses after intestinal transplantation. No antigen has been assigned to these receptors. Method: immunoSEQ multiplex PCR; TCRdb's copy keeps in-frame clones and lacks some. The sample holds 84,000 or so clones, approximately 82% seen once. The material sequenced was unstimulated CD4+ T cells sorted from spleen or lymph node cells, taken before intestinal transplant. Receptor source: a human donor who received an intestinal transplant.

The chain couples TRBV2 to TRBJ2-7; D ambiguous. Germline values: CDR1 SNHLY, CDR2 FYNNEI. Trimming pared 6 bases from V and 6 bases from J, leaving 12 bases between. The CDR3 has 12 amino acids. The CDR3 protein is CASRGLAREQYF. CDR3 DNA sequence: TGTGCCAGCAGGGGTTTAGCTCGCGAGCAGTACTTC.

This chain uses TRBV5-6 with TRBJ2-3; D might be TRBD2 (6 bases). The CDR3 loop spans 14 amino acids. Germline loops: CDR1 SGHDT, CDR2 YYEEEE. Trimming took 3 bases from V and 0 from J, leaving 8 bases between them. CDR3 in amino acids: CASSYGGSTDTQYF. The CDR3 bases are TGTGCCAGCAGCTATGGGGGGAGCACAGATACGCAGTATTTT.

The chain joins TRBV5-1 to TRBJ2-7; the D gene is possibly TRBD1 (6 bases). This CDR3 has 13 amino acids. The germline V gene encodes CDR1 SGHRS and CDR2 YFSETQ. Trimming took off 4 bases at V and 1 base at J, with 9 bases between the two ends. The CDR3 bases are TGCGCCAGCAGCCCGGACAGTTCCTACGAGCAGTACTTC. This gives the protein CASSPDSSYEQYF.

The gene calls are TRBV2 and TRBJ1-4, with 8 bases matching TRBD1. J lost 5 bases, V lost 7 bases, and 6 bases had no gene match. The germline V gene encodes CDR1 SNHLY and CDR2 FYNNEI. The CDR3 is 14 amino acids. The CDR3 region is CASTRDRGNEKLFF. CDR3 DNA: TGTGCCAGCACCAGAGACAGGGGCAATGAAAAACTGTTTTTT.

The rearrangement uses TRBV29-1 and TRBJ2-7; TRBD2 agrees at 8 bases. The germline V gene encodes CDR1 SQVTM and CDR2 ANQGSEA. V lost 6 bases and J lost 0; bases outside the gene matches: 10. This CDR3 is built from 15 residues. The CDR3 DNA is TGCAGCGTGACAGGAACTAGCGGCCGCTCCTACGAGCAGTACTTC. Amino acid sequence: CSVTGTSGRSYEQYF.

The chain joins TRBV19 to TRBJ2-5, with 7 bases fitting TRBD2. Trimming took 6 bases from V and 5 from J; bases not matched to a gene: 9. Per germline, CDR1 LNHDA and CDR2 SQIVND (reference sequence). The CDR3 totals 14 residues. The CDR3 bases are TGTGCCAGTAGGAGCGGGACGGCTGGGGAGACCCAGTACTTC. As protein: CASRSGTAGETQYF.

The CDR3, as DNA: TGTGCCAGCTCACCAGGGGGCGGGAGGAGCGAGCAGTACTTC. This sequence encodes CASSPGGGRSEQYF. The V call is TRBV18, the J call TRBJ2-7; 8 positions agree with TRBD2. The CDR3 runs 14 residues. Germline V gene sequence: CDR1 KGHSH, CDR2 LQKENI. J gave up 6 bases and V 2 bases, and 6 bases lay outside the gene matches.

This sequence joins TRBV13 and TRBJ2-7; 8 bases are shared with TRBD1. Trimming at V came to 4 bases and at J to 3 bases, leaving 8 bases not matched to a gene. The CDR3 is 15 residues long. Germline-derived CDR1 and CDR2 are PRHDT and FYEKMQ (reference sequence). This CDR3 reads CASSSQPDRGYEQYF. CDR3 coding DNA: TGTGCCAGCAGCTCGCAACCCGACAGGGGCTACGAGCAGTACTTC.

V gene TRBV28 combines with J gene TRBJ1-1; the D gene is possibly TRBD1 (5 bases). V was shortened by 7 bases and J by 3 bases, with 9 bases between the two germline ends. The CDR3 covers 12 residues. Germline V gene sequence: CDR1 MDHEN, CDR2 SYDVKM. The CDR3 region has the DNA TGTGCCAGCACTCCCAGGGACACTGAAGCTTTCTTT. Translating it yields CASTPRDTEAFF.

This clone was seen once. V is TRBV30 and J is TRBJ1-2, with D possibly TRBD1 on 5 matching bases. This CDR3 region has 15 residues. Per the germline V gene, CDR1 is GTSNPN and CDR2 is SVGIG (reference sequence). The ends were cut back, 1 base at V and 6 bases at J, with 18 bases in the middle. The CDR3 coding sequence is TGTGCCTGGAGTGGGCAGGGATTAGCCTCCCATGGCTACACCTTC. Residues: CAWSGQGLASHGYTF.

This chain links TRBV11-2 with TRBJ1-6; the match to TRBD1 covers 9 bases. With V trimmed by 1 base and J by 9 bases, 4 bases remained unmatched. CDR1 is SGHAT and CDR2 is FQNNGV in the germline V gene. CDR3 length equals 15 residues. Here the CDR3 reads CASSLAGQGLSPLHF. The CDR3, as DNA: TGTGCCAGCAGCTTAGCTGGACAGGGGCTTTCACCCCTCCACTTT.

The chain carries TRBV10-1 and TRBJ2-2; a possible D gene is TRBD2 (6 bases). Deletions cut 8 bases from V and 0 bases from J, with 7 bases between. The CDR3 sequence is 13 residues long. Germline V gene lookup returns CDR1 WNHNN and CDR2 SYGVQD (reference sequence). The CDR3 loop reads CASGTPNTGELFF. CDR3 nucleotide sequence: TGCGCCAGCGGGACTCCGAACACCGGGGAGCTGTTTTTT.

The chain carries TRBV19 and TRBJ2-7, with 8 bases matching TRBD1. Germline-derived CDR1 and CDR2 are LNHDA and SQIVND (reference sequence). The CDR3 has 15 amino acids. The V and J ends lost 7 bases and 3 bases, in that order; junction bases with no gene match: 11. Here the CDR3 reads CASKVTGTGLYEQYF. CDR3 DNA sequence: TGTGCCAGTAAAGTCACCGGGACAGGTCTCTACGAGCAGTACTTC.

The chain employs TRBV6-5 and TRBJ2-2; possible D gene TRBD2, 5 bases. Per germline, CDR1 MNHEY and CDR2 SVGAGI. Trimming stripped 2 bases from V and 4 bases from J, with 11 bases between. CDR3 size: 15 residues. CDR3 sequence (DNA): TGTGCCAGCAGTTACGGTTTAGGGAGCACCGGGGAGCTGTTTTTT. This gives the protein CASSYGLGSTGELFF.

J is TRBJ2-3 and V is TRBV27; D perhaps matches TRBD2 (7 bases). Germline lookup yields CDR1 MNHEY and CDR2 SMNVEV (reference sequence). Deletions cut 2 bases from V and 0 bases from J, with 9 bases between. The CDR3 contains 15 residues. CDR3 nucleotides: TGTGCCAGCAGTTTAGGGGGGGCTAGCACAGATACGCAGTATTTT. It encodes CASSLGGASTDTQYF.

The gene calls are TRBV25-1 and TRBJ2-5, with TRBD1 as a possible D gene (5 bases). This CDR3 comprises 14 residues. V dropped 8 bases and J dropped 5 bases, with 18 bases sitting between them. Germline V gives CDR1 MGHDK, CDR2 SYGVNS. CDR3 nucleotides: TGTGCCAGCGATAGCTGGTCCAAGGGGGAGACCCAGTACTTC. It specifies CASDSWSKGETQYF. Full variable domain (rest looked up from reference TRBV25-1 and TRBJ2-5): EADIYQTPRYLVIGTGKKITLECSQTMGHDKMYWYQQDPGMELHLIHYSYGVNSTEKGDLSSESTVSRIRTEHFPLTLESARPSHTSQYLCASDSWSKGETQYFGPGTRLLVL.

This sequence joins TRBV28 and TRBJ2-7; D unclear. The CDR3 length is 12 residues. The V end lost 8 bases, the J end lost 2 bases, and 10 bases lay between the germline ends. The germline V gene encodes CDR1 MDHEN and CDR2 SYDVKM. CDR3 in amino acids: CASGSSAYEQYF. CDR3 in DNA: TGTGCCAGCGGTAGCAGTGCCTACGAGCAGTACTTC.

In its sample, this clone was seen once. V and J are TRBV28 and TRBJ2-3, with 12 bases aligning to TRBD2. Germline V CDR1 and CDR2: MDHEN, SYDVKM. Losses at the gene ends were 3 bases for V and 2 bases for J; bases not matched to a gene: 3. The CDR3 is 16 amino acids. CDR3 region: CASSFTSGRNTDTQYF. The CDR3 coding sequence is TGTGCCAGCAGTTTCACTAGCGGGAGGAACACAGATACGCAGTATTTT. The full variable domain, with the rest looked up from reference TRBV28 and TRBJ2-3, is DVKVTQSSRYLVKRTGEKVFLECVQDMDHENMFWYRQDPGLGLRLIYFSYDVKMKEKGDIPEGYSVSREKKERFSLILESASTNQTSMYLCASSFTSGRNTDTQYFGPGTRLTVL.

The chain carries TRBV29-1 and TRBJ2-1; 7 nucleotides match TRBD2. J lost 2 bases, V lost 6 bases, and 10 bases had no gene match. There are 15 residues in the CDR3. The germline gives CDR1 SQVTM, CDR2 ANQGSEA. CDR3 protein: CSVGGPDKTYNEQFF. The CDR3 coding sequence is TGCAGCGTGGGAGGGCCGGATAAGACCTACAATGAGCAGTTCTTC.

The chain has TRBV13 and TRBJ2-3, with D maybe TRBD1 (7 bases). The V gene lost 5 bases and the J gene lost 4 bases, with 13 bases spanning the gap. Per germline, CDR1 PRHDT and CDR2 FYEKMQ (reference sequence). The CDR3 is 14 amino acids. CDR3 sequence: CASSPSRGADTQYF. The CDR3 DNA is TGTGCCAGCAGCCCCTCCAGGGGGGCAGATACGCAGTATTTT.

The chain carries TRBV18 and TRBJ1-2, with TRBD1 matching over 8 bases. V was clipped by 5 bases and J by 3 bases; unmatched bases: 11. Germline V lookup: CDR1 KGHSH, CDR2 LQKENI. The CDR3 loop spans 16 amino acids. The CDR3 protein is CASSYRLDRVDYGYTF. CDR3 in DNA: TGTGCCAGCTCATACCGCCTGGACAGGGTGGACTATGGCTACACCTTC. Looking up the rest from reference TRBV18 and TRBJ1-2 gives the full variable domain: NAGVMQNPRHLVRRRGQEARLRCSPMKGHSHVYWYRQLPEEGLKFMVYLQKENIIDESGMPKERFSAEFPKEGPSILRIQQVVRGDSAAYFCASSYRLDRVDYGYTFGSGTRLTVV.

The chain links TRBV28 to TRBJ2-7, with a weak D call TRBD2 (6 bases). The germline gives CDR1 MDHEN, CDR2 SYDVKM. Trimming cost V 2 bases and J 2 bases, with 7 bases left between them. This CDR3 is built from 13 residues. The CDR3 is CASSLAGTYEQYF. The CDR3 DNA follows: TGTGCCAGCAGTTTAGCGGGAACCTACGAGCAGTACTTC.

The V and J genes are TRBV5-1 and TRBJ2-7; possibly TRBD1 for D (6 bases). This CDR3 spans 13 amino acids. V lost 1 base, J lost 3 bases, and 8 bases lay in between. Looked up from germline, CDR1 is SGHRS and CDR2 is YFSETQ. This CDR3 reads CASSLRDNYEQYF. The CDR3 DNA reads TGCGCCAGCAGCTTGAGGGACAACTACGAGCAGTACTTC.

The table lists this clone with a few counts. This chain joins TRBV7-8 and TRBJ2-7; possible D gene TRBD2, 6 bases. Germline CDR1 reads SGHVS; CDR2 reads FQNEAQ. This CDR3 contains 19 residues. Trimming stripped 1 base from V and 4 bases from J, with 26 bases between. For the CDR3, the DNA is TGTGCCAGCAGCTTAGGGATAATCCGCGTCTCGGGAGAGGTATACGAGCAGTACTTC. It codes for CASSLGIIRVSGEVYEQYF.

This chain links TRBV27 with TRBJ1-5; TRBD1 agrees at 8 bases. CDR1 and CDR2 (germline): MNHEY, SMNVEV (reference sequence). The CDR3 runs to 14 residues. Trimming cost V 5 bases and J 5 bases; bases outside gene matches: 5. In DNA form, the CDR3 reads TGTGCCAGCAGTCTAAGGACAGGGTATCAGCCCCAGCATTTT. Residues: CASSLRTGYQPQHF.

This clone appeared a few times. V usage is TRBV29-1 and J usage is TRBJ2-7, with 10 bases aligning to TRBD1. This CDR3 has 13 amino acids. V shed 6 bases, J shed 6 bases, and the junction held 8 bases outside the gene matches. Looked up from germline, CDR1 is SQVTM and CDR2 is ANQGSEA. Here the CDR3 reads CSVAGTGEVEQYF. In nucleotides, the CDR3 is TGCAGCGTGGCCGGGACAGGGGAGGTCGAGCAGTACTTC.

V and J are TRBV4-1 and TRBJ2-1, with D possibly TRBD2 on 6 matching bases. The CDR3 is 19 amino acids. Germline-derived CDR1 and CDR2 are MGHRA and YSYEKL. With 1 base removed from V and 5 bases from J, the gap between germline ends came to 24 bases. In DNA form, the CDR3 reads TGCGCCAGCAGCCAAGGTCCCCCCCCTTTAGCGGTAAGGGACAATGAGCAGTTCTTC. Amino acid sequence: CASSQGPPPLAVRDNEQFF.

The gene calls are TRBV11-3 and TRBJ2-1; TRBD1 aligns across 9 bases. CDR3 size: 14 residues. Germline CDR1 is SGHNT and CDR2 is YENEEA. The junction had 2 bases not matched to a gene; V was cut back by 5 bases and J by 3 bases. CDR3 protein: CASSRTGVYNEQFF. CDR3 nucleotides: TGTGCCAGCAGCCGGACAGGGGTCTACAATGAGCAGTTCTTC.